Presented here are 28 T cell receptor beta chains from one specimen sequenced in a study of blood T cell repertoires in COVID-19. TCRdb keeps only in-frame clones here, not all; method: immunoSEQ multiplex PCR. The sample shows around 260,000 clones, around 88% of them seen only once. Sequencing was performed on peripheral blood. The receptors here all came from a young man with active or convalescent COVID-19.

The rearrangement uses TRBV23-1 and TRBJ2-2; 8 nucleotides match TRBD1. TRBV23-1 is marked as an open reading frame, function uncertain. The CDR3 covers 16 residues. The trim removed 6 bases at V and 2 bases at J, leaving 8 bases unmatched. CDR3 residues: CASSGQGRRNTGELFF. The CDR3 nucleotides are TGCGCCAGCAGCGGACAGGGCCGGAGAAACACCGGGGAGCTGTTTTTT.

This clone was recorded a few times. The J gene is TRBJ2-2, the V gene TRBV6-5, with D possibly matching TRBD2 (7 bases). The V gene lost 8 bases and the J gene lost 4 bases, with 11 bases spanning the gap. CDR3 length: 13 amino acids. Per the germline V gene, CDR1 is MNHEY and CDR2 is SVGAGI. CDR3 coding DNA: TGTGCCAGCGCGGGGGCGAGCACCGGGGAGCTGTTTTTT. Translated: CASAGASTGELFF.

This rearrangement joins TRBV3-1 (or the pseudogene TRBV3-2) to TRBJ2-3; TRBD2 is a possible D gene (6 bases). Trimming pared 8 bases from V and 6 bases from J, leaving 9 bases between. CDR3 size: 11 residues. Germline V CDR1 and CDR2: LGHDT, YNNKEL (reference sequence). CDR3 loop: CASAGTDTQYF. CDR3 nucleotides: TGTGCCAGCGCGGGGACGGATACGCAGTATTTT.

V gene TRBV29-1 combines with J gene TRBJ1-5, with a tentative D call TRBD1 (5 bases). In germline, CDR1 is SQVTM, CDR2 ANQGSEA. Trimming removed 4 bases from V and 0 bases from J, with 13 bases in between. The CDR3 has 15 residues. Here the CDR3 reads CSVVTDRNSNQPQHF. Here the CDR3 DNA reads TGCAGCGTTGTTACCGACAGAAATAGCAATCAGCCCCAGCATTTT. The full variable domain, with the rest looked up from reference TRBV29-1 and TRBJ1-5, is SAVISQKPSRDICQRGTSLTIQCQVDSQVTMMFWYRQQPGQSLTLIATANQGSEATYESGFVIDKFPISRPNLTFSTLTVSNMSPEDSSIYLCSVVTDRNSNQPQHFGDGTRLSIL.

DNA of the CDR3: TGTGCCAGCAGTGAGGACAGGGTGAACACTGAAGCTTTCTTT. It translates to CASSEDRVNTEAFF. V usage is TRBV6-1 and J usage is TRBJ1-1; 8 positions agree with TRBD1. V lost 3 bases and J lost 0; bases outside the gene matches: 0. The CDR3 contains 14 residues. Per the germline V gene, CDR1 is MNHNS and CDR2 is SASEGT.

The rearrangement joins TRBV4-3 to TRBJ2-2; D might be TRBD1 (6 bases). The ends were cut back, 4 bases at V and 7 bases at J, with 19 bases in the middle. From germline, CDR1 is LGHNA and CDR2 YSLEER. This CDR3 comprises 16 residues. The CDR3 here is CASSLDLQGLGGELFF. CDR3 coding DNA: TGCGCCAGCAGCCTAGACCTACAGGGTTTGGGCGGGGAGCTGTTTTTT.

This clone was detected only once. The V call is TRBV5-6, the J call TRBJ1-1; D uncertain. V lost 0 bases to trimming and J lost 8 bases, with 11 bases between them. This CDR3 is built from 13 residues. CDR1 and CDR2 (germline): SGHDT, YYEEEE. The CDR3 loop is CASSLAGLTEAFF. Here the CDR3 DNA reads TGTGCCAGCAGCTTGGCAGGCTTGACGGAAGCTTTCTTT.

The chain combines TRBV2 with TRBJ2-7; D call uncertain. Germline values: CDR1 SNHLY, CDR2 FYNNEI. There are 14 residues in the CDR3. Trimming took off 4 bases at V and 1 base at J, with 11 bases between the two ends. CDR3 sequence: CASSVQAGSYEQYF. The CDR3 DNA reads as TGTGCCAGCAGTGTTCAGGCAGGATCCTACGAGCAGTACTTC.

The V gene is TRBV3-1 (or the pseudogene TRBV3-2), the J gene TRBJ1-2; D is possibly TRBD1 (6 bases). This CDR3 spans 14 amino acids. Trimming took 1 base from V and 3 from J, leaving 9 bases between them. Germline values: CDR1 LGHDT, CDR2 YNNKEL (reference sequence). CDR3 amino acids: CASSQGQAYYGYTF. CDR3 nucleotides: TGTGCCAGCAGCCAAGGACAGGCCTACTATGGCTACACCTTC.

The CDR3 sequence: CASSPTGQGAYEQYF. The CDR3 DNA reads as TGCGCCAGCAGCCCTACGGGACAGGGGGCCTACGAGCAGTACTTC. V usage is TRBV4-1 and J usage is TRBJ2-7; TRBD1 matches 11 bases. Losses at the gene ends were 4 bases for V and 2 bases for J; bases not matched to a gene: 4. Germline assignment: CDR1 MGHRA and CDR2 YSYEKL. This CDR3 is built from 15 residues.

The chain recombines TRBV2 with TRBJ2-5; 12 bases match TRBD2. Germline V lookup: CDR1 SNHLY, CDR2 FYNNEI. J lost 7 bases, V lost 10 bases, and 13 bases had no gene match. The CDR3 covers 15 residues. The CDR3 here is CATRLGLAGIGTQYF. CDR3 nucleotide sequence: TGTGCCACTCGGTTGGGACTAGCGGGTATCGGGACCCAGTACTTC.

The genes are TRBV5-6 and TRBJ1-1; TRBD1 agrees at 7 bases. The junction had 8 bases not matched to a gene; V was cut back by 4 bases and J by 2 bases. The CDR3 loop spans 15 amino acids. CDR1 SGHDT and CDR2 YYEEEE come from the germline V gene. The CDR3 loop reads CASSRWGQLNTEAFF. The CDR3 DNA follows: TGTGCCAGCAGCCGTTGGGGACAGCTCAACACTGAAGCTTTCTTT.

The chain is built from TRBV29-1 and TRBJ2-7; a weak D match, TRBD1 (6 bases). The CDR3 is made up of 12 amino acids. V shed 7 bases and J shed 2 bases, with 12 bases lying between them. Germline CDR1 reads SQVTM; CDR2 reads ANQGSEA. The CDR3 bases are TGCAGCGGGCGGACAGCCACCTACGAGCAGTACTTC. Amino acids: CSGRTATYEQYF.

This chain joins TRBV6-5 and TRBJ1-3; D is unresolved. Between the trimmed V and J ends, which lost 0 bases and 5 bases, there was a span of 8 bases. This CDR3 has 14 amino acids. CDR1 MNHEY and CDR2 SVGAGI come from the germline V gene. Here the CDR3 DNA reads TGTGCCAGCAGTTACTCGATAGCGCGAAACACCATATATTTT. It translates to CASSYSIARNTIYF.

The CDR3 region is CASSLSITSGGTEAFF. DNA for the CDR3: TGTGCCAGCAGTTTATCGATAACGTCAGGAGGCACTGAAGCTTTCTTT. The chain is built from TRBV27 and TRBJ1-1; D gene uncertain. The CDR3 is 16 residues long. Deletions cut 0 bases from V and 4 bases from J, with 15 bases between. Germline CDR1 is MNHEY and CDR2 is SMNVEV (reference sequence).

V gene TRBV13 combines with J gene TRBJ2-7; 7 bases are a match to TRBD1. The CDR3 runs 13 residues. The V gene end was trimmed by 6 bases and the J gene end by 3 bases; junction bases not matched to a gene: 5. The V gene's germline CDR1 is PRHDT and CDR2 FYEKMQ (reference sequence). CDR3 sequence reads: CASSPTGDYEQYF. In DNA form, the CDR3 reads TGTGCCAGCAGTCCTACAGGGGACTACGAGCAGTACTTC. Full variable domain (outside the CDR3, taken from reference TRBV13 and TRBJ2-7): AAGVIQSPRHLIKEKRETATLKCYPIPRHDTVYWYQQGPGQDPQFLISFYEKMQSDKGSIPDRFSAQQFSDYHSELNMSSLELGDSALYFCASSPTGDYEQYFGPGTRLTVT.

J is TRBJ2-3 and V is TRBV9, with 12 bases lining up with TRBD2. CDR3 length equals 16 residues. Germline CDR1 is SGDLS and CDR2 is YYNGEE. Unmatched junction bases numbered 6, after V lost 0 bases and J lost 7 bases. The CDR3 loop is CASSVETSGGLNTQYF. In nucleotides, the CDR3 is TGTGCCAGCAGCGTAGAGACTAGCGGGGGCCTCAATACGCAGTATTTT.

This chain links TRBV5-6 with TRBJ2-7, with a weak D call TRBD1 (6 bases). CDR1 SGHDT and CDR2 YYEEEE come from the germline V gene. The CDR3 extends over 14 amino acids. Deletions cut 1 base from V and 3 bases from J, with 11 bases between. The CDR3 DNA sequence: TGTGCCAGCAGCTTGAGCGCAGGGGACTACGAGCAGTACTTC. This encodes CASSLSAGDYEQYF.

This clone was seen at least ten times. The rearrangement links TRBV30 to TRBJ1-1; possible D gene TRBD1, 6 bases. V was cut by 1 base and J by 5 bases, with 14 bases left in between. CDR1 is GTSNPN, CDR2 SVGIG, per germline (reference sequence). The CDR3 runs 14 residues. CDR3 sequence reads: CAWSAAGARTEAFF. CDR3 sequence (DNA): TGTGCCTGGAGTGCCGCGGGGGCGCGGACTGAAGCTTTCTTT. The full variable domain, completed using reference TRBV30 and TRBJ1-1, is SQTIHQWPATLVQPVGSPLSLECTVEGTSNPNLYWYRQAAGRGLQLLFYSVGIGQISSEVPQNLSASRPQDRQFILSSKKLLLSDSGFYLCAWSAAGARTEAFFGQGTRLTVV.

The chain carries TRBV12-3 or TRBV12-4 and TRBJ1-6; 8 bases fit TRBD1. The CDR3 is 12 residues long. Trimming removed 7 bases from V and 10 bases from J; junction bases left unmatched: 3. This chain's CDR3 is CASNQGASPLHF. The CDR3 region has the DNA TGTGCCAGCAACCAGGGGGCCTCACCCCTCCACTTT.

The J gene is TRBJ1-2, the V gene TRBV7-2, with unresolved D. V was shortened by 5 bases and J by 2 bases, with 12 bases between the two germline ends. From germline, CDR1 is SGHTA and CDR2 FQGNSA. The CDR3 has 14 amino acids. The CDR3 DNA follows: TGTGCCAGCAGCGTGAACAGACGGAACTATGGCTACACCTTC. Its protein product is CASSVNRRNYGYTF. The full variable domain, with the rest looked up from reference TRBV7-2 and TRBJ1-2, is GAGVSQSPSNKVTEKGKDVELRCDPISGHTALYWYRQSLGQGLEFLIYFQGNSAPDKSGLPSDRFSAERTGGSVSTLTIQRTQQEDSAVYLCASSVNRRNYGYTFGSGTRLTVV.

The chain links TRBV7-8 to TRBJ2-1, with TRBD2 identical over 11 bases. CDR1 and CDR2 from the germline V gene are SGHVS and FQNEAQ. This CDR3 comprises 18 residues. J gave up 2 bases and V 1 base, and 7 bases lay outside the gene matches. The CDR3 here is CASSLGVSGGDTYNEQFF. CDR3 DNA sequence: TGTGCCAGCAGCTTAGGCGTTAGCGGGGGGGATACCTACAATGAGCAGTTCTTC.

The chain combines TRBV18 with TRBJ1-5, with D perhaps TRBD1 (5 bases). Trimming took off 5 bases at V and 0 bases at J, with 8 bases between the two ends. The CDR3 spans 14 residues. Germline CDR1 and CDR2: KGHSH and LQKENI. The CDR3 here is CASSLTVSNQPQHF. CDR3 bases: TGTGCCAGCTCATTGACAGTTAGCAATCAGCCCCAGCATTTT.

The chain carries TRBV30 and TRBJ1-5, with D possibly matching TRBD1 (6 bases). The ends were cut back, 2 bases at V and 2 bases at J, with 25 bases in the middle. The CDR3 consists of 19 residues. Per the germline V gene, CDR1 is GTSNPN and CDR2 is SVGIG (reference sequence). CDR3 bases: TGTGCCTGGAGTAGGGGGACGGCTTTCCGAGGGGGTGGCAATCAGCCCCAGCATTTT. Amino acid sequence: CAWSRGTAFRGGGNQPQHF. Full variable domain (missing parts from reference TRBV30 and TRBJ1-5): SQTIHQWPATLVQPVGSPLSLECTVEGTSNPNLYWYRQAAGRGLQLLFYSVGIGQISSEVPQNLSASRPQDRQFILSSKKLLLSDSGFYLCAWSRGTAFRGGGNQPQHFGDGTRLSIL.

Written as DNA, the CDR3 is TGTGCCAGCACGGGACAGATGGGAGGCTACACCTTC. It is translated as CASTGQMGGYTF. The V call is TRBV12-3 or TRBV12-4, the J call TRBJ1-2; 7 nucleotides agree with TRBD1. The CDR3 sequence is 12 residues long. The ends lost 7 bases at V and 8 bases at J; junction bases unmatched: 7.

The V and J genes are TRBV3-1 (or the pseudogene TRBV3-2) and TRBJ1-2, with a weak D call TRBD1 (5 bases). The CDR3 spans 14 residues. The germline V gene has CDR1 LGHDT and CDR2 YNNKEL (reference sequence). V was clipped by 4 bases and J by 7 bases, with 16 bases between them. The CDR3 DNA sequence: TGTGCCAGCAGCCTGAGGGGCTCCGGGAGTGGCTACACCTTC. Translation: CASSLRGSGSGYTF.

The chain joins TRBV5-1 to TRBJ2-3; D may be TRBD1 (6 bases). There are 15 residues in the CDR3. Germline CDR1 and CDR2: SGHRS and YFSETQ. V was clipped by 4 bases and J by 4 bases, with 16 bases between them. This chain's CDR3 is CASSERGLSADTQYF. CDR3 coding DNA: TGCGCCAGCAGCGAAAGGGGGTTGTCCGCAGATACGCAGTATTTT. Supplemented by reference TRBV5-1 and TRBJ2-3, the full variable domain reads KAGVTQTPRYLIKTRGQQVTLSCSPISGHRSVSWYQQTPGQGLQFLFEYFSETQRNKGNFPGRFSGRQFSNSRSEMNVSTLELGDSALYLCASSERGLSADTQYFGPGTRLTVL.

V and J are TRBV20-1 and TRBJ1-1, with D possibly TRBD1 on 5 matching bases. CDR1 DFQATT and CDR2 SNEGSKA come from the germline V gene (reference sequence). V was cut by 4 bases and J by 8 bases, with 11 bases left in between. This CDR3 contains 11 residues. Here the CDR3 reads CSATGFGEAFF. Here the CDR3 DNA reads TGCAGTGCTACAGGGTTTGGGGAAGCTTTCTTT.